The next 2 T cell receptor beta chains were all read from a single sample in a study of shared clonotypes between healthy human individuals. Sequenced by immunoSEQ multiplex PCR; TCRdb stores in-frame clones only, minus some. This repertoire shows about 2.3 million clones, roughly 93% found once; its top ten account for 0.35% to 0.45%. Material for sequencing was naive CD4+ T cells from PBMCs. Subset in this sample: CD45RA+ positively selected. These TCRs come from a man younger than 35 in good health. Some clones in this sample may be carry-over from other donors' samples.

The chain is built from TRBV7-8 and TRBJ2-3; 8 bases line up with TRBD1. J gave up 11 bases and V 1 base, and 8 bases lay outside the gene matches. In germline, CDR1 is SGHVS, CDR2 FQNEAQ. The CDR3 sequence is 14 residues long. CDR3 in amino acids: CASSLGQGAEVQYF. In DNA, the CDR3 is TGTGCCAGCAGCTTAGGTCAGGGGGCGGAGGTGCAGTATTTT.

This chain connects TRBV5-1 to TRBJ2-7, with unresolved D. This CDR3 contains 12 residues. The V and J ends lost 3 bases and 3 bases respectively, with 7 bases between them. CDR1 is SGHRS and CDR2 is YFSETQ in the germline V gene. The CDR3 loop is CASSSSNYEQYF. The CDR3 nucleotides read TGCGCCAGCAGCTCTTCGAACTACGAGCAGTACTTC.